The 3 T cell receptor beta chains below were found in one sample sequenced in a study of T cell clonality in common variable immunodeficiency. General study results and limits: Fewer deletions and N-nucleotide insertions were reportedly seen in common variable immunodeficiency TCR beta sequences.

Measured with immunoSEQ multiplex PCR; TCRdb has only the in-frame clones, and not every one. The sample lists tens of thousands of clones, none appearing once, the ten largest making up 5% to 7%. Their antigens are not known. The sequencing sample was made of peripheral blood mononuclear cells. The receptor set was obtained from a human donor with common variable immunodeficiency.

This clone was seen many times. The read ends 3 residues shy of where the CDR3 ends; the end is completed using the germline J gene. This chain links TRBV5-1 with TRBJ1-6, with 9 bases matching TRBD1. Germline V gene sequence: CDR1 SGHRS, CDR2 YFSETQ. The V segment lost 4 bases and the J segment 8 bases; nucleotides outside the gene matches: 4. The CDR3 is 14 residues long. Incomplete CDR3 DNA: TGCGCCAGCAGCCAAGACAGGGGGTATTCACCC. Encoded protein: CASSQDRGYSP. The whole CDR3 region reads CASSQDRGYSPLHF.

This clone was detected a few times. The observed sequence ends 3 residues before the CDR3 terminus, with the missing tail filled in from the germline J gene. The chain employs TRBV30 and TRBJ2-7; 7 bases map to TRBD2. Germline assignment: CDR1 GTSNPN and CDR2 SVGIG (reference sequence). The CDR3 sequence is 14 residues long. V shed 8 bases, J shed 5 bases, and the junction held 15 bases outside the gene matches. The sequenced CDR3 bases are TGTGCCCTCAACCTGCGGGAGTACCTACACGAG. Translated, it gives CALNLREYLHE. In full, the CDR3 is CALNLREYLHEQYF.

This clone was recorded many times. The DNA ends 3 residues before the CDR3 does, and the rest of the CDR3 is filled in from the germline J gene. The V gene is TRBV20-1, the J gene TRBJ2-3, with D perhaps TRBD2 (5 bases). Germline V CDR1 and CDR2: DFQATT, SNEGSKA (reference sequence). The CDR3 is 16 amino acids. V lost 0 bases and J lost 1, with 14 bases in between. The sequenced part of the CDR3 DNA is TGCAGTGCTAGAGATTTGGACTCAGGAGGCACAGATACG. It is translated as CSARDLDSGGTDT. From start to end, the CDR3 is CSARDLDSGGTDTQYF.